This entry features one T cell receptor (beta chain) sequence. What it recognizes is unknown. The Oncomine TCR Beta short-read assay generated sequence data from the DNA of cultured CD4+ T cells. TCRdb processed the PCR reads anew with MiXCR; each CDR3 protein has one entry. The sample holds around 15,000 distinct CDR3 sequences, over 45% seen once. This sample is drawn from a study of vaccination and CD4 T cells after COVID-19. Study information: SARS-CoV-2 was confirmed by nasal swab PCR; disease was mild in fewer than ten, severe in one.

Whole-study results and caveats: For SARS-CoV-2-reactive clonotypes, the median went from roughly 21 to 40, a nonsignificant increase.

V lost 5 bases and J lost 2; bases outside the gene matches: 0. The CDR3 has 14 residues. Treatment reported: approximately 11-day PBMC culture with coronavirus spike peptide pools or control peptides (ViraFEST assay). Per well, roughly 1.9 million PBMCs were cultured in the presence of approximately 10 IU/ml IL-2 and roughly 10 ug/ml peptide pools. V is TRBV12-3 or TRBV12-4 and J is TRBJ2-1; 10 positions agree with TRBD2. The specimen comprised CD4+ T cells from blood, cultured in vitro, sampled before SARS-CoV-2 vaccination. The sequence was obtained from a human donor who had recovered from COVID-19. The CDR3 DNA sequence: TGTGCCAGCAGTAGCGGGAGGGCCTACAATGAGCAGTTCTTC. Protein: CASSSGRAYNEQFF.